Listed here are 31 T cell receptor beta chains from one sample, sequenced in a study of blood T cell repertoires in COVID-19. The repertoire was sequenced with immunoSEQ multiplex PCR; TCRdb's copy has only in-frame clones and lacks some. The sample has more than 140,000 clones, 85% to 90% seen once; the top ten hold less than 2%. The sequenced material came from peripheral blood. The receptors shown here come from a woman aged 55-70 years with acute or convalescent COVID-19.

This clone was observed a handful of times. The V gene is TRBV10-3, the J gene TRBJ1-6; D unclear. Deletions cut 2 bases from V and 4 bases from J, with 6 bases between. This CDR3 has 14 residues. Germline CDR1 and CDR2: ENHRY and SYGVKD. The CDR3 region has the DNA TGTGCCATCAGTGAGACGGTATATAATTCACCCCTCCACTTT. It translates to CAISETVYNSPLHF.

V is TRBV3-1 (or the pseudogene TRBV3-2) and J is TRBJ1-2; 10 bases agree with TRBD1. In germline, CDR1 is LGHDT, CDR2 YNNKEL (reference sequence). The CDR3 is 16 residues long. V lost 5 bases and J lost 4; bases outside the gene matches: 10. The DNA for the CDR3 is TGTGCCAGCAGCACGACGGGACAGGGGCCCGCCTATGGCTACACCTTC. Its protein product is CASSTTGQGPAYGYTF.

CDR3 DNA: TGTGCCAGCAGTTTACTGGAGGGCGTAAGGAGGACTGAAGCTTTCTTT. It yields the protein CASSLLEGVRRTEAFF. The chain carries TRBV28 and TRBJ1-1; D uncertain. With 2 bases removed from V and 5 bases from J, the gap between germline ends came to 18 bases. Germline V gene data show CDR1 as MDHEN and CDR2 as SYDVKM. This CDR3 is built from 16 residues.

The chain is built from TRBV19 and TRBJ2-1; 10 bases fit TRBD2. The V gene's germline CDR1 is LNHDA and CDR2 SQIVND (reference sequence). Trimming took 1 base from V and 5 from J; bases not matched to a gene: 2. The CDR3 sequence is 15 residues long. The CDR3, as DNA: TGTGCCAGTAGTATAGTAGCGGGGGGCCACAATGAGCAGTTCTTC. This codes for CASSIVAGGHNEQFF.

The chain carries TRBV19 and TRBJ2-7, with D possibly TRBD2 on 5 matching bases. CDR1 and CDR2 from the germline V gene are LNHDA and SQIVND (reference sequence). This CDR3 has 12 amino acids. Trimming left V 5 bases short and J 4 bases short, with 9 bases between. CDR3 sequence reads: CASSQTGYEQYF. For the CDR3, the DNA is TGTGCCAGTAGTCAAACGGGATACGAGCAGTACTTC. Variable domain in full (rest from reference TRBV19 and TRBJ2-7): DGGITQSPKYLFRKEGQNVTLSCEQNLNHDAMYWYRQDPGQGLRLIYYSQIVNDFQKGDIAEGYSVSREKKESFPLTVTSAQKNPTAFYLCASSQTGYEQYFGPGTRLTVT.

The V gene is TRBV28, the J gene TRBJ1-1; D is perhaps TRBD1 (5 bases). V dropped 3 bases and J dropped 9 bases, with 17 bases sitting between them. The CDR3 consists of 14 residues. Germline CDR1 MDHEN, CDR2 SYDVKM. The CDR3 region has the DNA TGTGCCAGCAGTTTGCCCTCAGGGCAAGGGAAAGCTTTCTTT. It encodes CASSLPSGQGKAFF.

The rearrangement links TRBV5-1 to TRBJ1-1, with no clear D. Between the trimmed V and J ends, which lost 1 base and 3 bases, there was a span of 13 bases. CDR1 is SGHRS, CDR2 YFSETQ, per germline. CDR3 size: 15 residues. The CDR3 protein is CASSLNTIKDTEAFF. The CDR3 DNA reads TGCGCCAGCAGCTTGAATACTATCAAGGACACTGAAGCTTTCTTT.

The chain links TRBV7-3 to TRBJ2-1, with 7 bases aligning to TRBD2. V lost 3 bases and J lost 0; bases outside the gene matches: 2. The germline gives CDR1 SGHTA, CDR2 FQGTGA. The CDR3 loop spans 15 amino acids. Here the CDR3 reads CASSLGTNSYNEQFF. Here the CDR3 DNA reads TGTGCCAGCAGCTTGGGGACTAACTCCTACAATGAGCAGTTCTTC. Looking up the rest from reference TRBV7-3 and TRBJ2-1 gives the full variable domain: GAGVSQTPSNKVTEKGKYVELRCDPISGHTALYWYRQSLGQGPEFLIYFQGTGAADDSGLPNDRFFAVRPEGSVSTLKIQRTERGDSAVYLCASSLGTNSYNEQFFGPGTRLTVL.

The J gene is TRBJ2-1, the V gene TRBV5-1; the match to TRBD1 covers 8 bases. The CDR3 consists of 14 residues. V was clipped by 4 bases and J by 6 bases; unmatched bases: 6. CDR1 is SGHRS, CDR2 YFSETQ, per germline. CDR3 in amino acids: CASSDRGRGNEQFF. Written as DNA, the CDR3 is TGCGCCAGCAGCGACAGGGGTAGGGGCAATGAGCAGTTCTTC. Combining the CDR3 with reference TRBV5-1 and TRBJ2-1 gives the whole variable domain KAGVTQTPRYLIKTRGQQVTLSCSPISGHRSVSWYQQTPGQGLQFLFEYFSETQRNKGNFPGRFSGRQFSNSRSEMNVSTLELGDSALYLCASSDRGRGNEQFFGPGTRLTVL.

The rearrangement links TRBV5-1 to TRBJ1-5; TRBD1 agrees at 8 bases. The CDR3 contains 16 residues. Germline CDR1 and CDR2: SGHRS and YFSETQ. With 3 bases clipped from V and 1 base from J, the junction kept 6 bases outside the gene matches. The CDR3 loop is CASSYYRDRSNQPQHF. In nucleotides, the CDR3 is TGCGCCAGCAGCTATTATCGGGACAGGAGCAATCAGCCCCAGCATTTT.

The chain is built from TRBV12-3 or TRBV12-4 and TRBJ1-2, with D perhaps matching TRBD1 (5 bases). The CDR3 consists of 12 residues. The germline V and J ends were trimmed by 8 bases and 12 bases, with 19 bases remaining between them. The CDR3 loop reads CASSLAGERDTF. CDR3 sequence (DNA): TGTGCCAGCTCCCTTGCGGGGGAAAGGGACACCTTC.

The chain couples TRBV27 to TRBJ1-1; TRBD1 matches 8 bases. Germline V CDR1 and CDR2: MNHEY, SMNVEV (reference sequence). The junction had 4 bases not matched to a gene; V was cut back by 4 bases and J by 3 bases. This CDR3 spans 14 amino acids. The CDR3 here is CASSSGQGDTEAFF. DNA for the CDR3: TGTGCCAGCAGTTCCGGACAGGGAGACACTGAAGCTTTCTTT.

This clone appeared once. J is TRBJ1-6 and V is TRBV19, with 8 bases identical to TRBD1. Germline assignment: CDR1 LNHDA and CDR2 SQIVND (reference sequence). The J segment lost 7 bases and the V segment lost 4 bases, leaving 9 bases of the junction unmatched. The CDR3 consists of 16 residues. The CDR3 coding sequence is TGTGCCAGTAGTACCCTCGGGACAGGACAAAATTCACCCCTCCACTTT. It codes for CASSTLGTGQNSPLHF.

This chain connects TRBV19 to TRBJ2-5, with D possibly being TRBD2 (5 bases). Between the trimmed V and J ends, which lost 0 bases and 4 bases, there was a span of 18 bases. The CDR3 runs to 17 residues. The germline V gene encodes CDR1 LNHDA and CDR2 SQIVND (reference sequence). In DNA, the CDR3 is TGTGCCAGTAGTATAGAAGTGGGGAGAGGTGGGCGAGAGACCCAGTACTTC. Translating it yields CASSIEVGRGGRETQYF.

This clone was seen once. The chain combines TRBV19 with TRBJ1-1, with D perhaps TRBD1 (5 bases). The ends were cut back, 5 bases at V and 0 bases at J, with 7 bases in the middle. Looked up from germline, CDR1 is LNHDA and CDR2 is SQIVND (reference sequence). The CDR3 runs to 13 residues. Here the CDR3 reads CASSGALNTEAFF. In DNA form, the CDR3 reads TGTGCCAGTAGTGGGGCCCTGAACACTGAAGCTTTCTTT. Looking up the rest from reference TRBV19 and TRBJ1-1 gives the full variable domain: DGGITQSPKYLFRKEGQNVTLSCEQNLNHDAMYWYRQDPGQGLRLIYYSQIVNDFQKGDIAEGYSVSREKKESFPLTVTSAQKNPTAFYLCASSGALNTEAFFGQGTRLTVV.

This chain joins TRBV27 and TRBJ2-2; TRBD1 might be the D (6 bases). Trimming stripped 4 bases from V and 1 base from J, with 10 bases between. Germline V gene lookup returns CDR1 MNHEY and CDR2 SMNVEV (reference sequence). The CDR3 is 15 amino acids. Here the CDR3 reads CASSYSTGNTGELFF. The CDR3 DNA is TGTGCCAGCAGTTATTCGACAGGGAACACCGGGGAGCTGTTTTTT.

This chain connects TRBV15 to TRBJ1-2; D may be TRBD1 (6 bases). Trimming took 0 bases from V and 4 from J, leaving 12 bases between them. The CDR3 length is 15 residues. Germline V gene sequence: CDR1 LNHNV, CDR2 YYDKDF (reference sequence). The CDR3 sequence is CATSRDWGPPYGYTF. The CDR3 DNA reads TGTGCCACCAGCAGAGATTGGGGGCCCCCCTATGGCTACACCTTC.

The CDR3 DNA reads TGCGCCAGCGAAGAGTGGTGGCAGAAGCGGAGTCAGCCCCAGCATTTT. Translating gives CASEEWWQKRSQPQHF. The chain employs TRBV10-1 and TRBJ1-5; D is unresolved. Germline V gene lookup returns CDR1 WNHNN and CDR2 SYGVQD (reference sequence). The CDR3 consists of 16 residues. V lost 8 bases and J 6 bases, leaving 23 bases between the germline ends.

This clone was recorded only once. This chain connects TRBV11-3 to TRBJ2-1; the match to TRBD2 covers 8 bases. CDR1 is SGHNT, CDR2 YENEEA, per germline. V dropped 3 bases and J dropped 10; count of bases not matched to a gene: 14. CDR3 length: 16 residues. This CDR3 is CASSLESGGSGREQFF. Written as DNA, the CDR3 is TGTGCCAGCAGCTTGGAGAGCGGGGGTTCCGGGAGAGAGCAGTTCTTC.

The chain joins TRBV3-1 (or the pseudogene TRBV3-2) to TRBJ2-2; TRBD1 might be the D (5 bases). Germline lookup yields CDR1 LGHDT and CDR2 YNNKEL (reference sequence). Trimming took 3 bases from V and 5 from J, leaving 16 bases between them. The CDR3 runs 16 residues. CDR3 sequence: CASSQGPSTRTGELFF. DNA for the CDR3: TGTGCCAGCAGCCAGGGGCCTTCCACGAGGACCGGGGAGCTGTTTTTT.

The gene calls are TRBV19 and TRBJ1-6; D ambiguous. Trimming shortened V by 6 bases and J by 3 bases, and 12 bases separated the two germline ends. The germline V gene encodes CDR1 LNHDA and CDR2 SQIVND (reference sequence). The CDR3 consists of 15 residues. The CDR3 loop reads CASSTEEVYNSPLHF. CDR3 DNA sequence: TGTGCCAGTAGCACGGAGGAGGTCTATAATTCACCCCTCCACTTT.

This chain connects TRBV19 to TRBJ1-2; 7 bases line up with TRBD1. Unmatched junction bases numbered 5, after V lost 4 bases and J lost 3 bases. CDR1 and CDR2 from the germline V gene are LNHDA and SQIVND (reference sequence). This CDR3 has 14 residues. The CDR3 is CASSNRDRDYGYTF. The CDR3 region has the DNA TGTGCCAGTAGTAACCGGGACAGAGACTATGGCTACACCTTC.

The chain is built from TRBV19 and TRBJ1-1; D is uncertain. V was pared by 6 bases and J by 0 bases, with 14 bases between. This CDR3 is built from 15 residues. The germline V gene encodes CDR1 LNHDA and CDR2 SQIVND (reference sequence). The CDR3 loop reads CASRTGSAMNTEAFF. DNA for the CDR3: TGTGCCAGTAGAACCGGGTCCGCTATGAACACTGAAGCTTTCTTT.

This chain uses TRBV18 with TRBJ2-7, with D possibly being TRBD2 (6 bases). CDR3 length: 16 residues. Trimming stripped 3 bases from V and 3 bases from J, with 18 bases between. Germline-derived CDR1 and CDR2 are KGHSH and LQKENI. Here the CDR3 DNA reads TGTGCCAGCTCACCTCTCCTCGGGGGTGTAGGCTACGAGCAGTACTTC. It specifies CASSPLLGGVGYEQYF.

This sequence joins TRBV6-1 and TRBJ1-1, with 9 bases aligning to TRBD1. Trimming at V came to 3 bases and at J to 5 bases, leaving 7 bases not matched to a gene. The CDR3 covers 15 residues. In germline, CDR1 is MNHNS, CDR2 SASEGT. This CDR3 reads CASSEPGTGRTEAFF. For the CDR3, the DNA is TGTGCCAGCAGTGAGCCCGGGACAGGGCGAACTGAAGCTTTCTTT.

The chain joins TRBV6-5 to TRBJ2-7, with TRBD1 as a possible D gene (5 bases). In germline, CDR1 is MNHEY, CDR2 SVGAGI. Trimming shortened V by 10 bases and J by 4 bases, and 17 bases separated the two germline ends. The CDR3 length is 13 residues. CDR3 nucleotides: TGTGCCACACAAACAGGACACGATTACGAGCAGTACTTC. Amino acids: CATQTGHDYEQYF.

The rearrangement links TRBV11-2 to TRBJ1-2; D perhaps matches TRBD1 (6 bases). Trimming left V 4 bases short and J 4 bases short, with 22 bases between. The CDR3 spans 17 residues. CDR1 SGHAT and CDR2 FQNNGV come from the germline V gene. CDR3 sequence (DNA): TGTGCCAGCAGCTCCTTCCGCCGGGACAACTATGCCTATGGCTACACCTTC. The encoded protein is CASSSFRRDNYAYGYTF.

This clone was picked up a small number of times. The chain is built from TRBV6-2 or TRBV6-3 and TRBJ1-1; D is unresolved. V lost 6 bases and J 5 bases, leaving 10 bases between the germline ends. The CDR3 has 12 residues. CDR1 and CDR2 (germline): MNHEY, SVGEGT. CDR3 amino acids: CASSYQATEAFF. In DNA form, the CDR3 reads TGTGCCAGCAGCTATCAGGCGACTGAAGCTTTCTTT.

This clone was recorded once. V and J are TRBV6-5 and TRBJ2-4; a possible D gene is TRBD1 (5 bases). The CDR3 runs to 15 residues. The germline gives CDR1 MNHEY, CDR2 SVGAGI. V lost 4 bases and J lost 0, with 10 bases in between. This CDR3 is CASSSPGLAKNIQYF. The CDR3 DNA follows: TGTGCCAGCAGTTCTCCAGGGCTAGCCAAAAACATTCAGTACTTC.

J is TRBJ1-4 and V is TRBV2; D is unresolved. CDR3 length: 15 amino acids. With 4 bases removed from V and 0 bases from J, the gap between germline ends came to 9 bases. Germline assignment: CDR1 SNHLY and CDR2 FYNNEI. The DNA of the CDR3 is TGTGCCAGCAGTGTCGGGATGACAACTAATGAAAAACTGTTTTTT. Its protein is CASSVGMTTNEKLFF.

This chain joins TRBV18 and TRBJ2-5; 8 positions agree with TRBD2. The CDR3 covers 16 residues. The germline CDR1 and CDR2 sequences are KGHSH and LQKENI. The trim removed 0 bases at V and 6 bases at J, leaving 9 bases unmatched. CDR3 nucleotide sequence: TGTGCCAGCTCACCACCAGCGGGGGAGTTCACGAAGACCCAGTACTTC. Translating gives CASSPPAGEFTKTQYF.